Detailed here is one T cell receptor (beta chain). The antigen is undetermined. This table comes from immunoSEQ multiplex PCR, and its TCRdb copy is limited to in-frame clones, with some not included. The data hold about 420,000 clones, with approximately 90% observed a single time. The data are from a study of Ad26.COV2.S vaccination and SARS-CoV-2 variants. Study context: As a participant in COV1001, the donor was in the Ad26.COV2.S trial arm. Recipients of Ad26.COV2.S got it intramuscularly, once or twice 56 days apart. General study points: Participants given vaccine showed non-spike TCR breadth similar to that of placebo recipients. Vaccine recipients posted higher spike-specific TCR breadth than their placebo counterparts.

With V trimmed by 0 bases and J by 2 bases, 8 bases remained unmatched. Germline loops: CDR1 SGHRS, CDR2 YFSETQ. The CDR3 is made up of 17 amino acids. Treatment here: roughly 20 received Ad26.COV2.S at low or high dose, single or two shots; roughly five received placebo; per-sample allocation not given. Day 63 after the first vaccine or placebo injection was the time point for sampling. The chain uses TRBV5-1 and TRBJ2-5; 9 bases agree with TRBD2. The sequenced sample was peripheral blood, obtained in a trial of Ad26.COV2.S vaccine versus placebo. This TCR derives from a person aged 18-65 years who received the Ad26.COV2.S COVID-19 vaccine or a placebo. CDR3 loop: CASSLAVFSGGQETQYF. The CDR3 DNA reads as TGCGCCAGCAGCTTGGCCGTCTTTAGCGGGGGACAAGAGACCCAGTACTTC.